This entry concerns a single T cell receptor (beta chain). The germline CDR1 and CDR2 sequences are MGHDK and SYGVNS. The CDR3 sequence is 14 residues long. V was trimmed by 4 bases and J by 6 bases, leaving 15 bases between them. TCRdb reprocessed the 5' RACE reads with MiXCR, giving one entry per CDR3 protein. The sample shows some 330,000 distinct CDR3 sequences, 9% to 10% of them seen only once. This sample is drawn from a study of identical twins. Sequenced input: naive T cells sorted from blood. The chain links TRBV25-1 to TRBJ1-1; D not resolved. This TCR came from a woman between 45 and 65 years old in good health. Written as DNA, the CDR3 is TGTGCCAGCAGTGGGCTGGCGCCAGGCGCTGAAGCTTTCTTT. Encoded protein: CASSGLAPGAEAFF.